The present T cell receptor beta chain was sequenced within a study of early T cells in non-severe SARS-CoV-2 infection. Study as a whole: Sequencing of bulk RNA from unsorted whole blood was done, without chain pairing.

Tagging with unique molecular identifiers was applied to individual cDNA molecules. TCRdb used MiXCR to reprocess the 5' RACE reads, holding one entry per CDR3 protein. The sample has 20,000 to 25,000 distinct CDR3 sequences, 4% to 4.5% seen once. The study's findings and limits: Matching with VDJdb favored anti-spike CD8 responses (missing private and CD4 specificities).

Note on this clonotype: Antigen unknown.

This CDR3 is 15 amino acids long. V gave up 1 base and J gave up 4 bases, with 13 bases separating them. Germline V gene data show CDR1 as SGHTA and CDR2 as FQGNSA. This TCR was recovered from an adult who was a healthcare worker with PCR-confirmed SARS-CoV-2 infection or an uninfected control (not recorded which). Sequencing was done on a sample of whole blood. The chain employs TRBV7-2 and TRBJ1-1, with a possible D match to TRBD1 (5 bases). Here the CDR3 DNA reads TGTGCCAGCAGCTTAGTGTTAGGGGTGGGCACTGAAGCTTTCTTT. It yields the protein CASSLVLGVGTEAFF.